Shown below are 2 T cell receptor beta chains from a single sample sequenced in a study of CD8+ T cells in alopecia areata (dated 2018 in TCRdb). Libraries were constructed by the immunoSEQ multiplex PCR assay. RNA was extracted from all samples and reverse transcribed into cDNA as template for TCR sequencing. TCRdb limited this immuneACCESS table to in-frame rearrangements with V and J called. A share of clones is missing; checked studies link under half to unresolved V genes, and the rest is unexplained. Counted in this sample were about 97,000 clones; roughly 41% of them appeared once. The biggest ten clones account for 1.3% of the sample. Sequencing was carried out using CD4+ T cells sorted from blood. The origin of the receptors is a human donor with alopecia areata.

This sequence joins TRBV2 and TRBJ1-2, with 8 bases lining up with TRBD1. Germline V gene data show CDR1 as SNHLY and CDR2 as FYNNEI. This CDR3 region has 14 residues. The trim removed 6 bases at V and 6 bases at J, leaving 9 bases unmatched. The CDR3 here is CASRRQGLKDGYTF. For the CDR3, the DNA is TGTGCCAGCAGGAGACAGGGGTTAAAGGATGGCTACACCTTC.

As DNA, the CDR3 is TGTGCCAGCAGCTCGACAGCGAACACCGGGGAGCTGTTTTTT. Its protein is CASSSTANTGELFF. The V and J genes are TRBV7-3 and TRBJ2-2; tentatively, D is TRBD1 (5 bases). V dropped 4 bases and J dropped 0 bases, with 6 bases sitting between them. The germline gives CDR1 SGHTA, CDR2 FQGTGA. CDR3 length equals 14 residues.